This passage covers 32 T cell receptor beta chains from one sample sequenced in a study of T cell responses to AZD1222 COVID-19 vaccine. Sequencing was performed with immunoSEQ multiplex PCR; in TCRdb, only in-frame clones are kept and a portion is missing. Altogether under 150,000 clones are present, around 89% being singletons, with the ten largest covering 8% to 10%. This specimen was peripheral blood, taken 28 days after the second AZD1222 dose. The receptors were gathered from an adult who received the AZD1222 COVID-19 vaccine.

The rearrangement joins TRBV15 to TRBJ2-7; D is possibly TRBD1 (6 bases). CDR3 length equals 15 residues. V was pared by 0 bases and J by 3 bases, with 12 bases between. The germline V gene has CDR1 LNHNV and CDR2 YYDKDF (reference sequence). In DNA form, the CDR3 reads TGTGCCACCAGCAGAGATGACAGGACTTACTACGAGCAGTACTTC. This gives the protein CATSRDDRTYYEQYF.

The V call is TRBV5-1, the J call TRBJ1-6, with TRBD1 matching over 8 bases. The CDR3 covers 14 residues. Germline CDR1 is SGHRS and CDR2 is YFSETQ. With 4 bases clipped from V and 11 bases from J, the junction kept 8 bases outside the gene matches. The CDR3 nucleotides read TGCGCCAGCAGCCCGGACAGGGATTTCCCACCCCTCCACTTT. It specifies CASSPDRDFPPLHF.

The J gene is TRBJ2-7, the V gene TRBV11-2; D ambiguous. The germline V gene has CDR1 SGHAT and CDR2 FQNNGV. The CDR3 is 11 amino acids. V lost 2 bases and J lost 4, with 3 bases in between. The chain's CDR3 is CASSLQYEQYF. The CDR3 DNA reads TGTGCCAGCAGCTTACAGTACGAGCAGTACTTC.

CDR3 loop: CASSWNTEAFF. CDR3 coding DNA: TGTGCCAGCAGCTGGAACACTGAAGCTTTCTTT. The rearrangement uses TRBV5-8 and TRBJ1-1; D gene uncertain. The length of the CDR3 is 11 residues. Trimming shortened V by 3 bases and J by 1 base, and 1 base separated the two germline ends. Per germline, CDR1 SGHTS and CDR2 YDEGEE.

The gene calls are TRBV4-1 and TRBJ2-2; D call uncertain. The CDR3 is 15 amino acids. The germline gives CDR1 MGHRA, CDR2 YSYEKL. V was clipped by 1 base and J by 4 bases, with 10 bases between them. For the CDR3, the DNA is TGCGCCAGCAGCCAAGGGGCGGCAGTCACCGGGGAGCTGTTTTTT. It codes for CASSQGAAVTGELFF.

The V and J genes are TRBV3-1 (or the pseudogene TRBV3-2) and TRBJ1-5; D is ambiguous. V gave up 4 bases and J gave up 2 bases, with 12 bases separating them. The germline gives CDR1 LGHDT, CDR2 YNNKEL (reference sequence). The CDR3 loop spans 15 amino acids. The CDR3 reads CASSPARFGNQPQHF. CDR3 sequence (DNA): TGTGCCAGCAGCCCCGCTCGGTTCGGCAATCAGCCCCAGCATTTT.

The chain carries TRBV27 and TRBJ1-1; D not resolved. The CDR3 sequence is 13 residues long. The germline CDR1 and CDR2 sequences are MNHEY and SMNVEV (reference sequence). V shed 6 bases and J shed 3 bases, with 11 bases lying between them. CDR3 loop: CASSPPGDTEAFF. CDR3 bases: TGTGCCAGCAGCCCCCCCGGGGACACTGAAGCTTTCTTT.

The V call is TRBV10-3, the J call TRBJ2-1; 13 bases are shared with TRBD2. Germline V gives CDR1 ENHRY, CDR2 SYGVKD. The CDR3 is 13 residues long. The trim removed 9 bases at V and 8 bases at J, leaving 4 bases unmatched. The CDR3 region has the DNA TGTGCCATTCGGACTAGCGGGAGAGATGAGCAGTTCTTC. Amino acid sequence: CAIRTSGRDEQFF.

The V call is TRBV18, the J call TRBJ2-1, with 8 bases that match TRBD1. Germline assignment: CDR1 KGHSH and CDR2 LQKENI. The CDR3 has 16 amino acids. J lost 0 bases, V lost 3 bases, and 4 bases had no gene match. In nucleotides, the CDR3 is TGTGCCAGCTCACCCCCAGGGGGCCTCTCCTACAATGAGCAGTTCTTC. It is translated as CASSPPGGLSYNEQFF.

V is TRBV5-1 and J is TRBJ2-7; 10 bases map to TRBD1. J gave up 3 bases and V 3 bases, and 6 bases lay outside the gene matches. The CDR3 contains 15 residues. Looked up from germline, CDR1 is SGHRS and CDR2 is YFSETQ. This CDR3 reads CASSSGQGILYEQYF. The CDR3 DNA sequence: TGCGCCAGCAGCTCGGGACAGGGGATACTCTACGAGCAGTACTTC.

This chain connects TRBV29-1 to TRBJ1-4; D might be TRBD1 (6 bases). Germline loops: CDR1 SQVTM, CDR2 ANQGSEA. The CDR3 has 12 residues. Trimming took off 7 bases at V and 11 bases at J, with 17 bases between the two ends. For the CDR3, the DNA is TGCAGCGGAGCGGGCCTTAGGGGGAAACTGTTTTTT. This codes for CSGAGLRGKLFF.

The genes are TRBV7-2 and TRBJ1-3; D uncertain. This CDR3 region has 17 residues. V was cut by 2 bases and J by 2 bases, with 16 bases left in between. Germline V gene sequence: CDR1 SGHTA, CDR2 FQGNSA. In DNA, the CDR3 is TGTGCCAGCAGCTTACAGTCGAACAGATTCACTGGAAACACCATATATTTT. Its translation: CASSLQSNRFTGNTIYF.

The chain couples TRBV23-1 to TRBJ1-3; no firm D call. TRBV23-1 is placed among ORFs of uncertain function. CDR3 length equals 17 residues. V lost 1 base, J lost 0 bases, and 13 bases lay in between. CDR3 nucleotide sequence: TGCGCCAGCAGTCAATGGAAGACCGGTAACTCTGGAAACACCATATATTTT. This translates into CASSQWKTGNSGNTIYF.

This chain uses TRBV4-3 with TRBJ1-1; possibly TRBD1 for D (6 bases). The ends were cut back, 4 bases at V and 4 bases at J, with 16 bases in the middle. CDR3 size: 15 residues. CDR1 is LGHNA and CDR2 is YSLEER in the germline V gene. CDR3 bases: TGCGCCAGCAGCCGAATACTAACAGGGACCACTGAAGCTTTCTTT. Its protein product is CASSRILTGTTEAFF.

The chain joins TRBV14 to TRBJ2-5, with D possibly TRBD2 on 6 matching bases. This CDR3 has 15 amino acids. Deletions cut 4 bases from V and 2 bases from J, with 14 bases between. Germline lookup yields CDR1 SGHDN and CDR2 FVKESK. Written as DNA, the CDR3 is TGTGCCAGCAGCCGGCTCCAGGGAGGACAAGAGACCCAGTACTTC. The encoded protein is CASSRLQGGQETQYF.

The chain joins TRBV5-5 to TRBJ1-4, with D unclear. CDR1 and CDR2 from the germline V gene are SGHKS and YYEKEE (reference sequence). With 3 bases removed from V and 7 bases from J, the gap between germline ends came to 13 bases. There are 14 residues in the CDR3. The CDR3 DNA follows: TGTGCCAGCAGCTCCTTCCGACCCGGTGAAAAACTGTTTTTT. Protein product: CASSSFRPGEKLFF.

CDR3 region: CASSSWVQPQHF. Written as DNA, the CDR3 is TGTGCCAGCAGTTCATGGGTCCAGCCCCAGCATTTT. V is TRBV6-2 or TRBV6-3 and J is TRBJ1-5; D is uncertain. There are 12 residues in the CDR3. CDR1 and CDR2 from the germline V gene are MNHEY and SVGEGT. V dropped 4 bases and J dropped 7 bases, with 8 bases sitting between them.

This chain joins TRBV7-2 and TRBJ1-3; D is unresolved. CDR3 length equals 16 residues. V was trimmed by 1 base and J by 4 bases, leaving 14 bases between them. The germline V gene has CDR1 SGHTA and CDR2 FQGNSA. The CDR3 protein is CASSLEEEASGNTIYF. The CDR3, as DNA: TGTGCCAGCAGCTTAGAGGAGGAGGCTTCGGGAAACACCATATATTTT.

J is TRBJ1-1 and V is TRBV9; D call uncertain. Germline CDR1 reads SGDLS; CDR2 reads YYNGEE. V was trimmed by 0 bases and J by 1 base, leaving 7 bases between them. CDR3 length: 14 amino acids. CDR3 loop: CASSVESWNTEAFF. The CDR3, as DNA: TGTGCCAGCAGCGTAGAGTCGTGGAACACTGAAGCTTTCTTT.

This chain connects TRBV19 to TRBJ1-1, with a tentative D call TRBD1 (5 bases). The CDR3 loop spans 14 amino acids. V was clipped by 3 bases and J by 0 bases, with 8 bases between them. Germline V gene sequence: CDR1 LNHDA, CDR2 SQIVND (reference sequence). In nucleotides, the CDR3 is TGTGCCAGTAGTATCAGGGCCATGAACACTGAAGCTTTCTTT. This sequence encodes CASSIRAMNTEAFF.

In DNA form, the CDR3 reads TGTGCCAGCAGTGACGAGTCTAGCGGGAGTAGGGGGGAGCTGTTTTTT. This encodes CASSDESSGSRGELFF. The chain has TRBV2 and TRBJ2-2, with 10 nucleotides matching TRBD2. CDR1 and CDR2 (germline): SNHLY, FYNNEI. This CDR3 contains 16 residues. V was pared by 3 bases and J by 8 bases, with 9 bases of the junction left unmatched.

The chain joins TRBV19 to TRBJ2-7; 7 positions agree with TRBD1. V dropped 4 bases and J dropped 1; count of bases not matched to a gene: 7. CDR1 is LNHDA and CDR2 is SQIVND in the germline V gene (reference sequence). The CDR3 runs to 15 residues. DNA of the CDR3: TGTGCCAGTAGTAGGGCCCCGACAGGGTCCTACGAGCAGTACTTC. Amino acids: CASSRAPTGSYEQYF.

The rearrangement links TRBV15 to TRBJ1-6; D not certain. CDR3 length: 13 amino acids. Looked up from germline, CDR1 is LNHNV and CDR2 is YYDKDF (reference sequence). Trimming left V 5 bases short and J 5 bases short, with 7 bases between. Here the CDR3 reads CATSPGDNSPLHF. The CDR3 coding sequence is TGTGCCACCAGCCCTGGAGATAATTCACCCCTCCACTTT.

V gene TRBV7-9 combines with J gene TRBJ1-6; possible D gene TRBD1, 6 bases. The germline CDR1 and CDR2 sequences are SEHNR and FQNEAQ (reference sequence). The CDR3 spans 11 residues. The CDR3 DNA reads as TGTGTAGGGGGGGCAAATTCACCCCTCCACTTT. Translating gives CVGGANSPLHF.

The chain recombines TRBV30 with TRBJ1-1, with D unresolved. In germline, CDR1 is GTSNPN, CDR2 SVGIG (reference sequence). The CDR3 contains 13 residues. V lost 2 bases and J lost 3, with 10 bases in between. This CDR3 is CAWSRFTDTEAFF. CDR3 in DNA: TGTGCCTGGAGTCGCTTCACTGACACTGAAGCTTTCTTT.

The chain has TRBV6-5 and TRBJ1-4; tentative D call: TRBD1 (5 bases). The length of the CDR3 is 14 residues. Between the trimmed V and J ends, which lost 2 bases and 7 bases, there was a span of 11 bases. Germline V gene lookup returns CDR1 MNHEY and CDR2 SVGAGI. The CDR3 region has the DNA TGTGCCAGCAGTTACGTCGGGGGAGGTGAAAAACTGTTTTTT. Encoded protein: CASSYVGGGEKLFF.

The chain carries TRBV5-1 and TRBJ2-2, with 8 bases fitting TRBD2. Germline trimming cut 3 bases from V and 4 bases from J; bases unmatched to any gene: 2. CDR3 length: 14 residues. Germline values: CDR1 SGHRS, CDR2 YFSETQ. CDR3 residues: CASSSGGATGELFF. The DNA for the CDR3 is TGCGCCAGCAGCTCCGGGGGGGCCACCGGGGAGCTGTTTTTT.

This clone was picked up a small number of times. The chain carries TRBV6-5 and TRBJ2-2, with D perhaps TRBD1 (6 bases). CDR1 is MNHEY and CDR2 is SVGAGI in the germline V gene. Deletions cut 4 bases from V and 2 bases from J, with 11 bases between. The CDR3 contains 15 residues. The CDR3 reads CASSWGQTNTGELFF. The CDR3 DNA reads TGTGCCAGCAGTTGGGGACAAACCAACACCGGGGAGCTGTTTTTT.

This rearrangement joins TRBV24-1 to TRBJ2-2, with D hard to call. Trimming took off 0 bases at V and 0 bases at J, with 10 bases between the two ends. In germline, CDR1 is KGHDR, CDR2 SFDVKD. This CDR3 contains 17 residues. CDR3 DNA sequence: TGTGCCACCAGTGATTTGCCCTTCAGACCGAACACCGGGGAGCTGTTTTTT. This translates into CATSDLPFRPNTGELFF.

The chain links TRBV18 to TRBJ2-3; D uncertain. Germline V gene data show CDR1 as KGHSH and CDR2 as LQKENI. V was cut by 1 base and J by 0 bases, with 5 bases left in between. CDR3 length: 14 amino acids. This chain's CDR3 is CASSPQTSTDTQYF. The CDR3 bases are TGTGCCAGCTCACCACAAACTAGCACAGATACGCAGTATTTT.

CDR3 nucleotides: TGTGCCAGTAGTATAGATCTAAGCGGGTACGGCTACACCTTC. Amino acids: CASSIDLSGYGYTF. The chain combines TRBV19 with TRBJ1-2, with unresolved D. The germline gives CDR1 LNHDA, CDR2 SQIVND (reference sequence). CDR3 size: 14 residues. Trimming removed 0 bases from V and 8 bases from J, with 13 bases in between.

The rearrangement joins TRBV30 to TRBJ1-1, with D unresolved. Germline V lookup: CDR1 GTSNPN, CDR2 SVGIG (reference sequence). V lost 1 base, J lost 4 bases, and 16 bases lay in between. This CDR3 spans 15 amino acids. The CDR3 reads CAWSALGSWSTEAFF. In DNA, the CDR3 is TGTGCCTGGAGTGCTTTGGGGAGTTGGTCCACTGAAGCTTTCTTT. Filled out from reference TRBV30 and TRBJ1-1, the complete variable domain reads SQTIHQWPATLVQPVGSPLSLECTVEGTSNPNLYWYRQAAGRGLQLLFYSVGIGQISSEVPQNLSASRPQDRQFILSSKKLLLSDSGFYLCAWSALGSWSTEAFFGQGTRLTVV.